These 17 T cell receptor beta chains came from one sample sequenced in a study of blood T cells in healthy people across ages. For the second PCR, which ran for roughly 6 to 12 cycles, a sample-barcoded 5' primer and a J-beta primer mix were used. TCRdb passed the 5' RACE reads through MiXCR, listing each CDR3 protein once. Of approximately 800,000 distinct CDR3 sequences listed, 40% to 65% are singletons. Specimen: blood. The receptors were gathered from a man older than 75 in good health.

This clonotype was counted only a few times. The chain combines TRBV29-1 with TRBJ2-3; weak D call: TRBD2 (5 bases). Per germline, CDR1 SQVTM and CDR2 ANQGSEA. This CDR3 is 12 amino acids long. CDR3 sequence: CTSIRGSDTQYF. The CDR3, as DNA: TGCACCTCCATCAGAGGGAGTGATACGCAGTATTTT.

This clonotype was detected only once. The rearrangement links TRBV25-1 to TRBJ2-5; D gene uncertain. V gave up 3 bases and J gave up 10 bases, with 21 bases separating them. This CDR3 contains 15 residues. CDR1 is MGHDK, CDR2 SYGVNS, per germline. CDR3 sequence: CASSDGRIFSPVQYF. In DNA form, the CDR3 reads TGTGCCAGCAGTGACGGACGGATTTTTTCCCCAGTCCAGTACTTC.

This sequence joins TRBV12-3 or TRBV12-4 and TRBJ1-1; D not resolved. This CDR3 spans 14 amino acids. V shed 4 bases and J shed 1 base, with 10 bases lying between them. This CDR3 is CASSYYSGNTEAFF. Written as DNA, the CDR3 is TGTGCCAGCAGTTACTACAGCGGGAACACTGAAGCTTTCTTT.

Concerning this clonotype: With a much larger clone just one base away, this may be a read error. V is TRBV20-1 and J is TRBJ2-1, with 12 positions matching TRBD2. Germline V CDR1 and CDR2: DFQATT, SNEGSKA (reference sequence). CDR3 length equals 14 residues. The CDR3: CGAWTSGTYNEQFF. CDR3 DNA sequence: TGCGGTGCTTGGACTAGCGGGACCTACAATGAGCAGTTCTTC.

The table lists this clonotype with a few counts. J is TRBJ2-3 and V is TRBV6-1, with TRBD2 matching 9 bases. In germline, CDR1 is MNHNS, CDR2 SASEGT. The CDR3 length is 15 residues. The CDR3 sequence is CGSQSAGGFTDTQYF. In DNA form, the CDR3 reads TGTGGGTCCCAGTCGGCGGGAGGGTTCACAGATACGCAGTATTTT.

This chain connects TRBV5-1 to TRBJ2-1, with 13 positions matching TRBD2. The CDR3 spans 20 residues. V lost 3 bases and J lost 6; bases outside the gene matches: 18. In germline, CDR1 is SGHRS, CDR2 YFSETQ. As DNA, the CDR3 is TGCGCCAGCAGCTCCCCTCGGCGGAGGACTAGCGGGAGAGCTCTCAATGAGCAGTTCTTC. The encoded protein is CASSSPRRRTSGRALNEQFF.

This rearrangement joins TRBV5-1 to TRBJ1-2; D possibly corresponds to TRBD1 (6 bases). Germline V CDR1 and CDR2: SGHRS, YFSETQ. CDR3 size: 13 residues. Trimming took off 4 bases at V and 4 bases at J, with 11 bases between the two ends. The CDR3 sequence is CASSVGAIYGYTF. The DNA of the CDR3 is TGCGCCAGCAGCGTGGGGGCAATCTATGGCTACACCTTC.

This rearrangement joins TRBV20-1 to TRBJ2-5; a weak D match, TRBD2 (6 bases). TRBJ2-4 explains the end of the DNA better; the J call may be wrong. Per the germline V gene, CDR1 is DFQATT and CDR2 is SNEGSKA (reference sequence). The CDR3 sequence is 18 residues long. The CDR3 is CSARDLPGTARGQNIQYF. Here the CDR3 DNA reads TGCAGTGCTAGAGACCTCCCAGGGACTGCAAGGGGCCAAAACATTCAGTACTTC.

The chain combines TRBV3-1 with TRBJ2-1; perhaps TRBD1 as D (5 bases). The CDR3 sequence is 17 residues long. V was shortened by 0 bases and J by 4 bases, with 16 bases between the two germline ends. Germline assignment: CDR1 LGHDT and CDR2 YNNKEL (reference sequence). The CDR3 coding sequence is TGTGCCAGCAGCCAAGAGGAAGGCAGGGTCCTTTACAATGAGCAGTTCTTC. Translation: CASSQEEGRVLYNEQFF.

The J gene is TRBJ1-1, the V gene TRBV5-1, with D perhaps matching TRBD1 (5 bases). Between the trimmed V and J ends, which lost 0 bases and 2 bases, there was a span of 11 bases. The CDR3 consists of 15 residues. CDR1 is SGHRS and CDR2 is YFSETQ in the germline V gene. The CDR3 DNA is TGCGCCAGCAGCTTGGGGTCCAGGACAAACACTGAAGCTTTCTTT. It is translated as CASSLGSRTNTEAFF.

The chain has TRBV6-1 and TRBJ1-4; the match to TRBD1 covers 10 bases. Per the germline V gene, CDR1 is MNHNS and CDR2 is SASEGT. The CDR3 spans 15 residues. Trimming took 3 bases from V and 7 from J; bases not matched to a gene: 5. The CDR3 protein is CASSDGGTGVEKLFF. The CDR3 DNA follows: TGTGCCAGCAGTGATGGGGGGACAGGGGTTGAAAAACTGTTTTTT.

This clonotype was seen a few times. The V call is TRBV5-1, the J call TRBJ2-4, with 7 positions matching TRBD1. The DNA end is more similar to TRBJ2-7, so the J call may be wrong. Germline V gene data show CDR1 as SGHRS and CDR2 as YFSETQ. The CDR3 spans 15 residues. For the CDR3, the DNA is TGCGCCAGCAGCAAGATTGTAGGGGGCCCCTACGAGCAGTACTTC. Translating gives CASSKIVGGPYEQYF.

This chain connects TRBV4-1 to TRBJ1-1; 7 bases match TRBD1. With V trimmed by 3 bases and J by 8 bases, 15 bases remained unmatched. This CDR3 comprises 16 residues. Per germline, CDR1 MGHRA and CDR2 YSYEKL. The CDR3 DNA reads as TGCGCCAGCAGCCAGTTTACCGGGACAGACCGATTCGAAGCTTTCTTT. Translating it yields CASSQFTGTDRFEAFF.

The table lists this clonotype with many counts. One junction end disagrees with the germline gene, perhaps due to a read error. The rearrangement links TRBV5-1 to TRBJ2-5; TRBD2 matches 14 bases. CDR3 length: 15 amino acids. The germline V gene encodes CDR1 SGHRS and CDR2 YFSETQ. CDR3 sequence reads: CASSSGLAGGETQYF. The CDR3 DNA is TGTGCCAGCAGTTCCGGACTAGCGGGAGGTGAGACCCAGTACTTC. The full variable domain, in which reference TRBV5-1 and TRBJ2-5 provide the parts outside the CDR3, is KAGVTQTPRYLIKTRGQQVTLSCSPISGHRSVSWYQQTPGQGLQFLFEYFSETQRNKGNFPGRFSGRQFSNSRSEMNVSTLELGDSALYLCASSSGLAGGETQYFGPGTRLLVL.

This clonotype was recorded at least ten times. In nucleotides, the CDR3 is TGTGCCAGCAGCTCCGCTCCGGGACTAGCCCCTCGCGAGCAGTACTTC. Protein product: CASSSAPGLAPREQYF. The genes are TRBV13 and TRBJ2-7; 9 nucleotides match TRBD2. Germline V gene sequence: CDR1 PRHDT, CDR2 FYEKMQ (reference sequence). The CDR3 length is 16 residues. Germline trimming cut 4 bases from V and 6 bases from J; bases unmatched to any gene: 13.

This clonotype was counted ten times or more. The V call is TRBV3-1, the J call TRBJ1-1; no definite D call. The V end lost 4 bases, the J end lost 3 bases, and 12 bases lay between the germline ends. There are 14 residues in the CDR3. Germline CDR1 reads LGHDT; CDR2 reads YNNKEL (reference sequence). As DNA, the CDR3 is TGTGCCAGCAGCCCCCAGGCGGCGGACACTGAAGCTTTCTTT. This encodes CASSPQAADTEAFF.

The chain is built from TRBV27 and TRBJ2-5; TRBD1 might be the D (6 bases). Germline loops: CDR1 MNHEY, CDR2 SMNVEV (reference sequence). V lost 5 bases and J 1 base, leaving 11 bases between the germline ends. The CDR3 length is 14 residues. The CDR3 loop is CASSPDRTQETQYF. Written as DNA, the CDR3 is TGTGCCAGCAGTCCCGACAGGACCCAAGAGACCCAGTACTTC.